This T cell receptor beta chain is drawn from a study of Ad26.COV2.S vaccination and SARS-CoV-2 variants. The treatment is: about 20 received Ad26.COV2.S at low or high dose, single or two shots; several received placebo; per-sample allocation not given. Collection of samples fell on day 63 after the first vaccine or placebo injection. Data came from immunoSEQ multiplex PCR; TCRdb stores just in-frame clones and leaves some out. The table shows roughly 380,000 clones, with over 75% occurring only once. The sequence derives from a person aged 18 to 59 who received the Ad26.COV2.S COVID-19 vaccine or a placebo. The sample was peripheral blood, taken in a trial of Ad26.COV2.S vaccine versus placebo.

As DNA, the CDR3 is TGTGCCAGCAGCTTAGATAAGGGGCCCTCCTACGAGCAGTACTTC. Protein: CASSLDKGPSYEQYF. The V call is TRBV7-2, the J call TRBJ2-7; TRBD1 is a possible D gene (5 bases). V was pared by 1 base and J by 0 bases, with 10 bases between. The CDR3 totals 15 residues. CDR1 and CDR2 from the germline V gene are SGHTA and FQGNSA.